This T cell receptor (beta chain) was sequenced during a study of blood T cell repertoires in COVID-19. J gave up 3 bases and V 2 bases, and 8 bases lay outside the gene matches. Per the germline V gene, CDR1 is SSHAT and CDR2 is FNYEAQ (reference sequence). This CDR3 is 16 amino acids long. As handled by the study authors: Nucleated cell counts were estimated from reference gene primer amplification. Profiling relied on immunoSEQ multiplex PCR, and the TCRdb table lists in-frame clones only, not all of them. V and J calls and clone size follow that table, whereas D and trimming were derived from the DNA. The data contain about 400,000 clones, about nine tenths of them singletons.

The chain combines TRBV7-7 with TRBJ2-7, with TRBD1 identical over 9 bases. This clonotype originated in a woman aged 25 to 45 with active or convalescent COVID-19. The sequenced sample was peripheral blood. Here the CDR3 reads CASSLRLRDRDYEQYF. As DNA, the CDR3 is TGTGCCAGCAGCTTACGATTACGGGACAGGGACTACGAGCAGTACTTC.